This note documents a single T cell receptor beta chain sequence. Its antigen is currently unknown. This sample was taken from a study of vaccination and CD4 T cells after COVID-19. Whole-study context: According to the study, participants were given two doses of BNT162b2 or mRNA-1273 vaccine. Control cultures used a CEFX viral epitope pool, an HIV-1 Nef peptide pool, or no peptide.

Oncomine TCR Beta short-read sequencing was applied to DNA from cultured CD4+ T cells. The template was genomic DNA from cultured CD4+ T cells. Each CDR3 protein gets one entry after TCRdb re-called the PCR reads with MiXCR. Here the sample spans more than 9,500 distinct CDR3 sequences, 76% being singletons. The germline V gene has CDR1 SEHNR and CDR2 FQNEAQ (reference sequence). V was trimmed by 1 base and J by 2 bases, leaving 8 bases between them. This CDR3 spans 15 amino acids. Treatment meaning: roughly 11-day PBMC culture with coronavirus spike peptide pools or control peptides (ViraFEST assay). Fresh replacement IL-2 medium substituted for half the medium on days 3 and 7.

V gene TRBV7-9 combines with J gene TRBJ2-2; TRBD1 or TRBD2 may be the D gene (6 bases each). Sample: CD4+ T cells from blood, cultured in vitro. The sequence was collected from a human donor who had recovered from COVID-19. This CDR3 reads CASSLEGGNTGELFF. The DNA for the CDR3 is TGTGCCAGCAGCTTAGAGGGGGGCAACACCGGGGAGCTGTTTTTT.